This TCR beta chain was captured in a study of cytomegalovirus exposure and HLA in healthy donors. Whole-study results and caveats: 150 to 200 TCR beta chains were listed as cytomegalovirus-associated. Researchers left out some V segments, among them TRBV6-2 and TRBV6-3, as indistinguishable.

The study ran its PCR with 60 Vbeta and 13 Jbeta primers. Assay used: immunoSEQ multiplex PCR; TCRdb lists only in-frame clones, some missing. Of some 120,000 clones listed, 70% to 85% were seen once; the top ten hold about 1.8%. Trimming pared 4 bases from V and 5 bases from J, leaving 21 bases between. CDR1 is LNHNV and CDR2 is YYDKDF in the germline V gene (reference sequence). CDR3 length: 17 amino acids. On this clone itself: Its antigen is still unknown.

The chain employs TRBV15 and TRBJ1-5; tentatively, D is TRBD1 (5 bases). The sequence derives from a man in his late teens or twenties in good health and CMV-seronegative. The sample was PBMCs. CDR3 region: CATSNMAGTSTHQPQHF. The CDR3 nucleotides read TGTGCCACCAGCAATATGGCGGGGACCTCGACGCATCAGCCCCAGCATTTT.